This T cell receptor beta chain was sequenced for a study of blood T cell repertoires in COVID-19. The CDR3 is 12 residues long. V lost 4 bases, J lost 3 bases, and 7 bases lay in between. CDR1 and CDR2 from the germline V gene are SNHLY and FYNNEI. The protocol was immunoSEQ multiplex PCR, while the TCRdb copy is restricted to in-frame clones and leaves out a portion. The table lists tens of thousands of clones, approximately 91% of them singletons, with roughly 1.7% in the top ten. Sequenced material: peripheral blood. The J gene is TRBJ2-7, the V gene TRBV2; a possible D gene is TRBD1 (5 bases). This TCR was sampled from a human donor in a cohort sampled during active COVID-19. CDR3 coding DNA: TGTGCCAGCAGTGCCGACAGCTACGAGCAGTACTTC. It yields the protein CASSADSYEQYF. The whole variable domain, remainder taken from reference TRBV2 and TRBJ2-7, is EPEVTQTPSHQVTQMGQEVILRCVPISNHLYFYWYRQILGQKVEFLVSFYNNEISEKSEIFDDQFSVERPDGSNFTLKIRSTKLEDSAMYFCASSADSYEQYFGPGTRLTVT.